This passage covers 31 T cell receptor beta chains from one sample sequenced in a study of blood T cell repertoires in COVID-19. Here immunoSEQ multiplex PCR was the method, and the copy in TCRdb shows in-frame clones only, minus some. Found here are a few hundred thousand clones, about 90% of them singletons; the top ten hold over 9%. Sequencing was carried out using peripheral blood. The receptors originated from a woman younger than 45 with COVID-19, enrolled during active disease.

The rearrangement uses TRBV11-2 and TRBJ2-4; 11 bases align to TRBD2. The CDR3 covers 18 residues. Germline V gene lookup returns CDR1 SGHAT and CDR2 FQNNGV. Trimming removed 1 base from V and 2 bases from J; junction bases left unmatched: 7. The CDR3 sequence: CASSLGFTSGRPKNIQYF. CDR3 nucleotides: TGTGCCAGCAGCTTAGGGTTTACTAGCGGGAGACCCAAAAACATTCAGTACTTC.

The chain uses TRBV3-1 (or the pseudogene TRBV3-2) and TRBJ2-3; TRBD2 might be the D (5 bases). CDR3 size: 13 residues. Germline V gives CDR1 LGHDT, CDR2 YNNKEL (reference sequence). V was shortened by 5 bases and J by 4 bases, with 10 bases between the two germline ends. CDR3 nucleotides: TGTGCCAGCAGCTCCTCCGGGGCAGATACGCAGTATTTT. Translating it yields CASSSSGADTQYF.

V and J are TRBV9 and TRBJ2-7; the D gene is possibly TRBD2 (6 bases). The germline V gene encodes CDR1 SGDLS and CDR2 YYNGEE. Trimming pared 0 bases from V and 0 bases from J, leaving 13 bases between. CDR3 length: 16 residues. In nucleotides, the CDR3 is TGTGCCAGCAGCGTAGGCGGTGGCGGGGACTCCTACGAGCAGTACTTC. Residues: CASSVGGGGDSYEQYF.

This clone was counted ten times or more. Other nucleotide sequences in the sample specify the same CDR3. The V call is TRBV7-3, the J call TRBJ2-1; unclear D gene. The length of the CDR3 is 13 residues. The V gene's germline CDR1 is SGHTA and CDR2 FQGTGA. The V end lost 3 bases, the J end lost 3 bases, and 6 bases lay between the germline ends. CDR3 nucleotides: TGTGCCAGCAGCTTGACGGGCTACAATGAGCAGTTCTTC. Encoded protein: CASSLTGYNEQFF.

The chain has TRBV11-2 and TRBJ1-2; D is uncertain. Looked up from germline, CDR1 is SGHAT and CDR2 is FQNNGV. The CDR3 has 14 residues. Trimming removed 3 bases at V and 3 bases at J, with 11 bases between. The CDR3 region has the DNA TGTGCCAGCAGCTTGGGTGGCGGCTACTATGGCTACACCTTC. It is translated as CASSLGGGYYGYTF.

The chain couples TRBV7-9 to TRBJ1-5; tentative D call: TRBD1 (5 bases). This CDR3 contains 15 residues. The germline V gene encodes CDR1 SEHNR and CDR2 FQNEAQ (reference sequence). Trimming shortened V by 4 bases and J by 4 bases, and 14 bases separated the two germline ends. The CDR3 protein is CASSSPGHSNQPQHF. The CDR3 DNA reads as TGTGCCAGCAGCTCTCCCGGACATTCGAATCAGCCCCAGCATTTT.

The chain employs TRBV27 and TRBJ2-2, with a tentative D call TRBD2 (6 bases). Germline V lookup: CDR1 MNHEY, CDR2 SMNVEV (reference sequence). Trimming removed 2 bases from V and 1 base from J, with 11 bases in between. The length of the CDR3 is 16 residues. The DNA of the CDR3 is TGTGCCAGCAGTTTAATCGCTAGCGAGAACACCGGGGAGCTGTTTTTT. This gives the protein CASSLIASENTGELFF.

J is TRBJ2-7 and V is TRBV7-8; the match to TRBD1 covers 8 bases. In germline, CDR1 is SGHVS, CDR2 FQNEAQ. V lost 3 bases, J lost 3 bases, and 1 base stayed unmatched. This CDR3 has 13 amino acids. The CDR3 DNA reads as TGTGCCAGCAGCTTGGGGACAGGCTACGAGCAGTACTTC. Translated: CASSLGTGYEQYF.

The V gene is TRBV27, the J gene TRBJ2-7; TRBD1 matches 9 bases. The CDR3 extends over 14 amino acids. The ends lost 5 bases at V and 5 bases at J; junction bases unmatched: 7. Per germline, CDR1 MNHEY and CDR2 SMNVEV (reference sequence). CDR3: CASSPGTGIHEQYF. As DNA, the CDR3 is TGTGCCAGCAGTCCCGGGACAGGGATCCACGAGCAGTACTTC.

CDR3 residues: CASKTGTPAKKFF. As DNA, the CDR3 is TGTGCCAGCAAAACAGGGACACCCGCTAAGAAGTTCTTC. The chain is built from TRBV28 and TRBJ2-1, with D perhaps TRBD1 (6 bases). This CDR3 has 13 amino acids. Germline V gives CDR1 MDHEN, CDR2 SYDVKM. V was shortened by 7 bases and J by 14 bases, with 21 bases between the two germline ends.

The chain employs TRBV30 and TRBJ2-7, with 8 bases matching TRBD2. This CDR3 has 12 amino acids. The V and J ends lost 6 bases and 3 bases, in that order; junction bases with no gene match: 4. Germline-derived CDR1 and CDR2 are GTSNPN and SVGIG (reference sequence). Here the CDR3 reads CACFTSGYEQYF. CDR3 sequence (DNA): TGTGCCTGTTTTACTAGCGGCTACGAGCAGTACTTC. Using reference TRBV30 and TRBJ2-7 for the parts outside the CDR3, the full variable domain is SQTIHQWPATLVQPVGSPLSLECTVEGTSNPNLYWYRQAAGRGLQLLFYSVGIGQISSEVPQNLSASRPQDRQFILSSKKLLLSDSGFYLCACFTSGYEQYFGPGTRLTVT.

The chain carries TRBV7-9 and TRBJ1-1; 8 bases map to TRBD1. V was clipped by 2 bases and J by 5 bases; unmatched bases: 4. This CDR3 spans 14 amino acids. Germline V CDR1 and CDR2: SEHNR, FQNEAQ (reference sequence). CDR3 sequence: CASSLTTGETEAFF. CDR3 nucleotides: TGTGCCAGCAGCTTAACGACAGGGGAGACTGAAGCTTTCTTT.

The CDR3, as DNA: TGTGCCAGCAGCCCCAGCCTAGCGGGAGGGCCCTACGAGCAGTACTTC. Its protein is CASSPSLAGGPYEQYF. This chain connects TRBV7-8 to TRBJ2-7; 12 nucleotides match TRBD2. In germline, CDR1 is SGHVS, CDR2 FQNEAQ. Losses at the gene ends were 5 bases for V and 2 bases for J; bases not matched to a gene: 7. This CDR3 comprises 16 residues.

The table lists this clone with a count of one. One end of the junction is discordant with germline, which a read error may explain. The chain links TRBV3-1 (or the pseudogene TRBV3-2) to TRBJ1-2; TRBD1 is a possible D gene (5 bases). The CDR3 runs 10 residues. CDR1 and CDR2 from the germline V gene are LGHDT and YNNKEL (reference sequence). CDR3 sequence reads: CASSGRRQLF. Written as DNA, the CDR3 is TGTGCCAGCAGTGGTAGGAGACAGCTTTTC.

V usage is TRBV10-2 and J usage is TRBJ1-1; 7 positions agree with TRBD1. The CDR3 consists of 15 residues. Germline values: CDR1 WSHSY, CDR2 SAAADI. Trimming cost V 7 bases and J 5 bases; bases outside gene matches: 13. In DNA form, the CDR3 reads TGCGCCAGCATTCCTCGACAGGGTCTTAAGACTGAAGCTTTCTTT. As protein: CASIPRQGLKTEAFF.

This clone is a singleton in its sample. This chain links TRBV27 with TRBJ1-4; D is uncertain. Germline V gives CDR1 MNHEY, CDR2 SMNVEV (reference sequence). The V and J ends lost 9 bases and 4 bases respectively, with 9 bases between them. This CDR3 has 12 residues. This CDR3 is CASRTRNEKLFF. CDR3 in DNA: TGTGCCAGTAGGACTCGTAATGAAAAACTGTTTTTT.

This clone was counted once. CDR3 sequence (DNA): TGTGCCAGCGCGCAGGTCGGCCAATACAATCAGCCCCAGCATTTT. This codes for CASAQVGQYNQPQHF. The V call is TRBV6-5, the J call TRBJ1-5, with D uncertain. The CDR3 spans 15 residues. The germline V gene has CDR1 MNHEY and CDR2 SVGAGI. V was trimmed by 8 bases and J by 3 bases, leaving 17 bases between them.

A remark on this clone: Within the sample, other DNA sequences also encode this same CDR3. The chain joins TRBV9 to TRBJ1-1; D is possibly TRBD1 (5 bases). The CDR3 loop spans 13 amino acids. V dropped 1 base and J dropped 5 bases, with 9 bases sitting between them. Looked up from germline, CDR1 is SGDLS and CDR2 is YYNGEE. The CDR3 nucleotides read TGTGCCAGCAGCGTAACAGGAGGGACTGAAGCTTTCTTT. This sequence encodes CASSVTGGTEAFF.

The CDR3 region is CAWINSLGPMNTEAFF. In nucleotides, the CDR3 is TGTGCCTGGATTAACTCACTGGGCCCTATGAACACTGAAGCTTTCTTT. The chain carries TRBV30 and TRBJ1-1; no reliable D call. The CDR3 totals 16 residues. Deletions cut 4 bases from V and 0 bases from J, with 18 bases between. Germline V lookup: CDR1 GTSNPN, CDR2 SVGIG (reference sequence).

V is TRBV2 and J is TRBJ2-3, with TRBD2 matching over 13 bases. V shed 6 bases and J 6 bases; nucleotides not matched to a gene: 9. Per germline, CDR1 SNHLY and CDR2 FYNNEI. The CDR3 spans 16 residues. The DNA for the CDR3 is TGTGCCAGCAGGCTTACTAGCGGGAGGGTTGGGGATACGCAGTATTTT. Its translation: CASRLTSGRVGDTQYF.

The gene calls are TRBV4-1 and TRBJ2-5; 12 bases align to TRBD2. Germline V gives CDR1 MGHRA, CDR2 YSYEKL. J was trimmed by 7 bases and V by 1 base; bases with no gene match: 7. The CDR3 runs 16 residues. The CDR3 region has the DNA TGCGCCAGCAGCCAAGCTAGCGGGAGGGCCCGGGTGACCCAGTACTTC. Translated, it gives CASSQASGRARVTQYF.

The V and J genes are TRBV6-5 and TRBJ2-7; 11 bases are a match to TRBD1. CDR1 and CDR2 from the germline V gene are MNHEY and SVGAGI. Trimming at V came to 2 bases and at J to 12 bases, leaving 6 bases not matched to a gene. The CDR3 runs to 13 residues. The DNA for the CDR3 is TGTGCCAGCAGTTACGGACAGGGGGCGACCCGGTACTTC. Amino acids: CASSYGQGATRYF.

The chain recombines TRBV6-1 with TRBJ2-3; 11 nucleotides line up with TRBD2. The germline CDR1 and CDR2 sequences are MNHNS and SASEGT. This CDR3 is built from 16 residues. The V gene end was trimmed by 4 bases and the J gene end by 5 bases; junction bases not matched to a gene: 8. The CDR3 loop reads CASSALAGGRGDTQYF. The CDR3 nucleotides are TGTGCCAGCAGTGCCCTAGCGGGAGGTCGGGGAGATACGCAGTATTTT.

This clone was found a few times. The rearrangement joins TRBV28 to TRBJ1-2, with D maybe TRBD1 (6 bases). The CDR3 has 14 residues. Germline V gives CDR1 MDHEN, CDR2 SYDVKM. Trimming cost V 5 bases and J 7 bases, with 17 bases left between them. The CDR3 sequence is CASSLTGGRSGYTF. In DNA, the CDR3 is TGTGCCAGCAGTCTGACGGGGGGCCGATCTGGCTACACCTTC.

The rearrangement uses TRBV5-6 and TRBJ2-3; 7 bases are a match to TRBD2. There are 17 residues in the CDR3. Germline lookup yields CDR1 SGHDT and CDR2 YYEEEE. V lost 0 bases and J lost 2; bases outside the gene matches: 9. Here the CDR3 reads CASSLETSTTYTDTQYF. As DNA, the CDR3 is TGTGCCAGCAGCTTGGAGACTAGCACCACATACACAGATACGCAGTATTTT.

The gene calls are TRBV10-2 and TRBJ1-4; TRBD1 matches 7 bases. Germline values: CDR1 WSHSY, CDR2 SAAADI. The CDR3 loop spans 14 amino acids. V lost 7 bases to trimming and J lost 5 bases; unmatched junction nucleotides: 7. This CDR3 reads CASTSLQGNEKLFF. The CDR3 nucleotides are TGCGCCAGCACCTCACTACAGGGGAATGAAAAACTGTTTTTT.

In this sample, this clone turned up a few times. CDR3 residues: CASMGRGQAEQYF. The CDR3 DNA reads TGTGCCAGTATGGGCAGGGGACAAGCCGAGCAGTACTTC. The chain joins TRBV19 to TRBJ2-7; maybe TRBD1 (6 bases). Germline CDR1 and CDR2: LNHDA and SQIVND (reference sequence). The germline V and J ends were trimmed by 7 bases and 6 bases, with 16 bases remaining between them. The CDR3 length is 13 residues.

This clone was seen only a few times. J is TRBJ2-2 and V is TRBV5-1; D gene uncertain. Trimming shortened V by 4 bases and J by 7 bases, and 14 bases separated the two germline ends. Germline lookup yields CDR1 SGHRS and CDR2 YFSETQ. The CDR3 has 14 amino acids. The CDR3 coding sequence is TGCGCCAGCAGCCAACGTCTCCCGGGCGGGGAGCTGTTTTTT. As protein: CASSQRLPGGELFF. Combining the CDR3 with reference TRBV5-1 and TRBJ2-2 gives the whole variable domain KAGVTQTPRYLIKTRGQQVTLSCSPISGHRSVSWYQQTPGQGLQFLFEYFSETQRNKGNFPGRFSGRQFSNSRSEMNVSTLELGDSALYLCASSQRLPGGELFFGEGSRLTVL.

The chain links TRBV5-1 to TRBJ2-3; 13 bases agree with TRBD2. This CDR3 contains 17 residues. In germline, CDR1 is SGHRS, CDR2 YFSETQ. With 4 bases clipped from V and 0 bases from J, the junction kept 5 bases outside the gene matches. CDR3 DNA: TGCGCCAGCAGCCGGACTAGCGGGAGATTGAGCACAGATACGCAGTATTTT. Encoded protein: CASSRTSGRLSTDTQYF.

J is TRBJ2-1 and V is TRBV28; a possible D gene is TRBD1 (7 bases). CDR1 and CDR2 from the germline V gene are MDHEN and SYDVKM. The V end lost 0 bases, the J end lost 7 bases, and 13 bases lay between the germline ends. This CDR3 is built from 15 residues. The CDR3, as DNA: TGTGCCAGCAGTTTATGGCAGGGGGGTTTGAATGAGCAGTTCTTC. Its translation: CASSLWQGGLNEQFF.

This chain connects TRBV19 to TRBJ1-1; a possible D gene is TRBD1 (6 bases). CDR3 length: 14 residues. Deletions cut 3 bases from V and 1 base from J, with 9 bases between. In germline, CDR1 is LNHDA, CDR2 SQIVND (reference sequence). CDR3 residues: CASSMVTGNTEAFF. In DNA form, the CDR3 reads TGTGCCAGTAGTATGGTGACAGGGAACACTGAAGCTTTCTTT.